The sample holds one count of the clone carrying this TCR beta chain. The antigen remains undetermined. Genomic DNA of every subset was divided equally among multiple immunoSEQ plates. The repertoire was sequenced with immunoSEQ multiplex PCR; TCRdb's copy has only in-frame clones and lacks some. The table records approximately 530,000 clones, 95% to 96% of them present only once. This record belongs to a study of shared clonotypes between healthy human individuals. Study conclusions and caveats: Some naive CD4 clonotypes, 4% to 6%, turned up in common across several donors. Naive subsets typically showed greater estimated richness than memory subsets.

This CDR3 has 16 residues. CDR1 LNHDA and CDR2 SQIVND come from the germline V gene (reference sequence). V dropped 5 bases and J dropped 4; count of bases not matched to a gene: 11. The study drew all its donors from Caucasian adults living in Nashville, Tennessee. The sequence came from a young woman in good health. The sample consisted of naive CD4+ T cells sorted from blood. Stated subset: CD45RA+ positively selected. This sequence joins TRBV19 and TRBJ2-7; 10 bases line up with TRBD2. This CDR3 is CASSPGLARERYEQYF. The CDR3 nucleotides are TGTGCCAGTAGTCCGGGACTAGCGCGGGAGAGATACGAGCAGTACTTC.